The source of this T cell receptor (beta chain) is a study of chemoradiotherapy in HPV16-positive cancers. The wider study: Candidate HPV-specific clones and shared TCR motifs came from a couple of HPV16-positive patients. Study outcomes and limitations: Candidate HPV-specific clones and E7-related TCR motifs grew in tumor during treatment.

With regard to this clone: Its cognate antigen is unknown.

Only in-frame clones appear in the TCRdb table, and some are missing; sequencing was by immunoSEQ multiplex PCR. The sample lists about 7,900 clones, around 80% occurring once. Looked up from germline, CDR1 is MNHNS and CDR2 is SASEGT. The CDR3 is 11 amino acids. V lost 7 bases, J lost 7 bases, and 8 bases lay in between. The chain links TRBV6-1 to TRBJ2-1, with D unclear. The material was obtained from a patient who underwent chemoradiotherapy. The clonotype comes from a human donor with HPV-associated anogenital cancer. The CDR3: CASIFLNEQFF. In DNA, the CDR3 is TGTGCCAGCATCTTCCTGAATGAGCAGTTCTTC.